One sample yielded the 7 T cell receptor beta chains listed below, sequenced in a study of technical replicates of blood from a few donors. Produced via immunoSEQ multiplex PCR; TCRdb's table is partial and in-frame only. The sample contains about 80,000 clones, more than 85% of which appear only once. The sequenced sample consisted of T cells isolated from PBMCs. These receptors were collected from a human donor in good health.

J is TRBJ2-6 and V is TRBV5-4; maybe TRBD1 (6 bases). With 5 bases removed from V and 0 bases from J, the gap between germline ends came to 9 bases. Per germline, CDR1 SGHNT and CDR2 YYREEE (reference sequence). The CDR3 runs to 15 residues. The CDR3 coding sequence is TGTGCCAGCAGTCACAGGGACTCTGGGGCCAACGTCCTGACTTTC. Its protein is CASSHRDSGANVLTF.

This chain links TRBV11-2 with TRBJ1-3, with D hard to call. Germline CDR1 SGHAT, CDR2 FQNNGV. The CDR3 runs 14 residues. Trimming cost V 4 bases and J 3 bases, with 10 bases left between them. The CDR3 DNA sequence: TGTGCCAGCAGCTCTACCCGGGGTGGAAACACCATATATTTT. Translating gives CASSSTRGGNTIYF.

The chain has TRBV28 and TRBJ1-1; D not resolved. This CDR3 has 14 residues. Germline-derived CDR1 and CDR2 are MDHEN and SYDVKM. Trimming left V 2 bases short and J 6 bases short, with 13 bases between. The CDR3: CASSLVRAGAEAFF. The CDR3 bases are TGTGCCAGCAGTTTAGTGAGAGCGGGCGCTGAAGCTTTCTTT.

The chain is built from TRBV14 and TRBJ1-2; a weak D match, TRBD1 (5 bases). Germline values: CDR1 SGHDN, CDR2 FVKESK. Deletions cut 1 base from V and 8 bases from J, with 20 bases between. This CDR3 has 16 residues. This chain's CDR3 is CASSQALPGGRGGYTF. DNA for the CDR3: TGTGCCAGCAGCCAAGCCCTACCAGGCGGTAGGGGCGGCTACACCTTC.

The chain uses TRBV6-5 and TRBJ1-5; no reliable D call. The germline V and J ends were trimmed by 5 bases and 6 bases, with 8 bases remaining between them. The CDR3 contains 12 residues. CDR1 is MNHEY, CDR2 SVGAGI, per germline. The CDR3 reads CASSTPGQPQHF. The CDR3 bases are TGTGCCAGCAGTACTCCAGGTCAGCCCCAGCATTTT.

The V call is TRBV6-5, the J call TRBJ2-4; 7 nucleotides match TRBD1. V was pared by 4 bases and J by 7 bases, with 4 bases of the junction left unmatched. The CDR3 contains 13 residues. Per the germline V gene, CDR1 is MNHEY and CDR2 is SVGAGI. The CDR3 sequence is CASSSDRDNIQYF. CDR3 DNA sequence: TGTGCCAGCAGTTCAGACAGGGACAACATTCAGTACTTC.

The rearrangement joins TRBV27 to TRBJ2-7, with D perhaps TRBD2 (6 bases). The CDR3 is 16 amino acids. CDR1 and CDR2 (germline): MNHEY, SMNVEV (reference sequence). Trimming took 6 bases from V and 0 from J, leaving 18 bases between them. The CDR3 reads CASSPAPAGYSYEQYF. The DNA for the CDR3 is TGTGCCAGCAGCCCCGCGCCAGCGGGCTACTCCTACGAGCAGTACTTC.